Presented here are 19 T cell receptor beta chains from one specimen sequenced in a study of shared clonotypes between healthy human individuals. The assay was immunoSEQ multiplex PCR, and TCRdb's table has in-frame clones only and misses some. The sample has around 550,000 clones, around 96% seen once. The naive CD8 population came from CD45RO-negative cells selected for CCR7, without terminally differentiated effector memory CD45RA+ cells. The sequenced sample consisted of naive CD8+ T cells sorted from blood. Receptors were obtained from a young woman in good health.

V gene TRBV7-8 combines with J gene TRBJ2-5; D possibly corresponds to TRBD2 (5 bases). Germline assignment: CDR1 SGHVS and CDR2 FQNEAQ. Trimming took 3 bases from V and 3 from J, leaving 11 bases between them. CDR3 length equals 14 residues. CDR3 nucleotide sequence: TGTGCCAGCAGCTTCAGGTTCGGGGAAGAGACCCAGTACTTC. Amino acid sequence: CASSFRFGEETQYF.

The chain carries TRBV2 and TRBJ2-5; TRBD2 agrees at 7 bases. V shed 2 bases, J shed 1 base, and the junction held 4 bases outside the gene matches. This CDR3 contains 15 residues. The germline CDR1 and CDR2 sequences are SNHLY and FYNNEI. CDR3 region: CASSERGGSQETQYF. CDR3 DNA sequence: TGTGCCAGCAGTGAACGCGGCGGGAGCCAAGAGACCCAGTACTTC.

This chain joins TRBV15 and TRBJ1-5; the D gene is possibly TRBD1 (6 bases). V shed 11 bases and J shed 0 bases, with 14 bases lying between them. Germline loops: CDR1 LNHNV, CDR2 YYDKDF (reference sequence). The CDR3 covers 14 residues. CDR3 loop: CAATGKYSNQPQHF. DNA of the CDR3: TGTGCCGCCACAGGGAAATATAGCAATCAGCCCCAGCATTTT. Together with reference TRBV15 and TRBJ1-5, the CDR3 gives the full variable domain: DAMVIQNPRYQVTQFGKPVTLSCSQTLNHNVMYWYQQKSSQAPKLLFHYYDKDFNNEADTPDNFQSRRPNTSFCFLDIRSPGLGDTAMYLCAATGKYSNQPQHFGDGTRLSIL.

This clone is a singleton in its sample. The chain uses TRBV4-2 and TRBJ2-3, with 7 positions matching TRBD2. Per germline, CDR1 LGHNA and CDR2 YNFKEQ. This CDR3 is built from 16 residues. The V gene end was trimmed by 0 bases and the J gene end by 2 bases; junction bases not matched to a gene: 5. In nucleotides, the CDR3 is TGTGCCAGCAGCCAAGACTCCGGGGGGATCACAGATACGCAGTATTTT. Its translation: CASSQDSGGITDTQYF.

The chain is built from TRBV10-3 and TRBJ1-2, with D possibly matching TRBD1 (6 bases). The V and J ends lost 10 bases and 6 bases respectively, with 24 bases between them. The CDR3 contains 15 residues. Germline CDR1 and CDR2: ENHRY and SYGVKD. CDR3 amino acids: CATAPPGGRRDGYTF. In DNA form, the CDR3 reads TGTGCCACTGCCCCACCCGGGGGGCGCCGGGATGGCTACACCTTC.

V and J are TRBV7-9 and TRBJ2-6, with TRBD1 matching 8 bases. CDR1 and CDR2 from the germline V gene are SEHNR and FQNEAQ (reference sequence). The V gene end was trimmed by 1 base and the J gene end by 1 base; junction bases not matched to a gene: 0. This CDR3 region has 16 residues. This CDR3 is CASSLDRGSGANVLTF. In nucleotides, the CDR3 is TGTGCCAGCAGCTTAGACAGGGGGTCTGGGGCCAACGTCCTGACTTTC.

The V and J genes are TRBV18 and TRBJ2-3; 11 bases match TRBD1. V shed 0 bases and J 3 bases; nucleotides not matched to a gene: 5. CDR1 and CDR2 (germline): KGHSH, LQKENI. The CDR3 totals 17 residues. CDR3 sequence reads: CASSPPQDRGRTDTQYF. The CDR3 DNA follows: TGTGCCAGCTCACCACCGCAGGACAGGGGGCGTACAGATACGCAGTATTTT. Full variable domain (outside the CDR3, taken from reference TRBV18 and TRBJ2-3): NAGVMQNPRHLVRRRGQEARLRCSPMKGHSHVYWYRQLPEEGLKFMVYLQKENIIDESGMPKERFSAEFPKEGPSILRIQQVVRGDSAAYFCASSPPQDRGRTDTQYFGPGTRLTVL.

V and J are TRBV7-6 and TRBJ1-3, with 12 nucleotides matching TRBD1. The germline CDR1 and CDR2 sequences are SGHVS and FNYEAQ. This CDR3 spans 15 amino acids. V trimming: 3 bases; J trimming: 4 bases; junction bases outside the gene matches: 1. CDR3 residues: CASSLGQGAGNTIYF. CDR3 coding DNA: TGTGCCAGCAGCTTGGGACAGGGGGCAGGAAACACCATATATTTT.

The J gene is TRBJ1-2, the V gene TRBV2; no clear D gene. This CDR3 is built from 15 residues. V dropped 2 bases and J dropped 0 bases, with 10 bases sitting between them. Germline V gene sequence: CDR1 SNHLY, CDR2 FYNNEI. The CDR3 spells CASSELRGANYGYTF. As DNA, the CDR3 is TGTGCCAGCAGTGAATTACGGGGAGCTAACTATGGCTACACCTTC.

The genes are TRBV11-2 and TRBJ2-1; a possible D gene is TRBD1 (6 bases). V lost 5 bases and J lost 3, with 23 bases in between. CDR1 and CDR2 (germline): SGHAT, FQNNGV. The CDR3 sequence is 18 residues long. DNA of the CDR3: TGTGCCAGCAGCCCCCTTATCCCCCAGGCGACAGGCTACAATGAGCAGTTCTTC. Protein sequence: CASSPLIPQATGYNEQFF.

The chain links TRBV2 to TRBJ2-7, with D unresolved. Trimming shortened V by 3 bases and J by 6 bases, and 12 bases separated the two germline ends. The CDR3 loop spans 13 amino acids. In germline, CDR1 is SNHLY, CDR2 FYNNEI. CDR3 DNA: TGTGCCAGCAGTGAGAGTCTCTCTCGCGAGCAGTACTTC. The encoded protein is CASSESLSREQYF.

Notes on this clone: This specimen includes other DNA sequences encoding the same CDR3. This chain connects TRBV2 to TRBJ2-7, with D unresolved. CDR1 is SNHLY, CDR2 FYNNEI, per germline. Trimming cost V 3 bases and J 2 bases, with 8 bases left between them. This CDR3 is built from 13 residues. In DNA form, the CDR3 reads TGTGCCAGCAGTGATGGTGGGGCCTACGAGCAGTACTTC. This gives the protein CASSDGGAYEQYF. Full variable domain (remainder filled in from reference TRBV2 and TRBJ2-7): EPEVTQTPSHQVTQMGQEVILRCVPISNHLYFYWYRQILGQKVEFLVSFYNNEISEKSEIFDDQFSVERPDGSNFTLKIRSTKLEDSAMYFCASSDGGAYEQYFGPGTRLTVT.

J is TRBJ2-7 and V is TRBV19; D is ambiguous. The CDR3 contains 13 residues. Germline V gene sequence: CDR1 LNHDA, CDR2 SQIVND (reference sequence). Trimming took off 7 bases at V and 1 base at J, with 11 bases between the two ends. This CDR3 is CASTSDGSYEQYF. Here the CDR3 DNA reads TGTGCCAGTACCTCGGACGGGTCCTACGAGCAGTACTTC.

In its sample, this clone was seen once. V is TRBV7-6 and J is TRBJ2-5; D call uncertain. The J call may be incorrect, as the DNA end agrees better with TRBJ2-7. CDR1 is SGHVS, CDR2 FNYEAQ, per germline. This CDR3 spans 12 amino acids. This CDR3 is CASSSLPGEQYF. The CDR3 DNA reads TGTGCCAGCAGCTCCCTCCCTGGCGAGCAGTACTTC.

The CDR3 reads CASSPLRESTDTQYF. The DNA for the CDR3 is TGCGCCAGCAGCCCCTTGAGGGAGAGCACAGATACGCAGTATTTT. The chain links TRBV4-1 to TRBJ2-3; weak D call: TRBD2 (5 bases). Germline V gene lookup returns CDR1 MGHRA and CDR2 YSYEKL. This CDR3 comprises 15 residues. V lost 4 bases to trimming and J lost 0 bases, with 11 bases between them.

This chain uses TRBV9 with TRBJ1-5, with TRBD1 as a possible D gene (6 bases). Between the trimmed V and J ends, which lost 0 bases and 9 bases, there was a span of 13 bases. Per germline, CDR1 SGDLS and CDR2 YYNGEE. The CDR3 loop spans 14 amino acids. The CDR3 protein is CASSVGTASWPQHF. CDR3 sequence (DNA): TGTGCCAGCAGCGTAGGGACAGCGAGCTGGCCCCAGCATTTT. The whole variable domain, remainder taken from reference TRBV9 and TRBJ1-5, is DSGVTQTPKHLITATGQRVTLRCSPRSGDLSVYWYQQSLDQGLQFLIQYYNGEERAKGNILERFSAQQFPDLHSELNLSSLELGDSALYFCASSVGTASWPQHFGDGTRLSIL.

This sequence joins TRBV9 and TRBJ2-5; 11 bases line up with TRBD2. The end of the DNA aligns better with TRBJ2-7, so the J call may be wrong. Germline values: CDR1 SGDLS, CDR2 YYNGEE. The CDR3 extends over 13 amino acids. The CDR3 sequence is CASSPSGRYEQYF. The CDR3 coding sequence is TGTGCCAGCAGCCCTAGCGGGAGGTACGAGCAGTACTTC.

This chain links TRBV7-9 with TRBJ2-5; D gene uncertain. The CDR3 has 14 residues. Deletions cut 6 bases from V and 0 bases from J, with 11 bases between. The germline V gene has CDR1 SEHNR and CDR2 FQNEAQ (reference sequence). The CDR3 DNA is TGTGCCAGCAGACCGATTCTGTACCAAGAGACCCAGTACTTC. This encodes CASRPILYQETQYF.

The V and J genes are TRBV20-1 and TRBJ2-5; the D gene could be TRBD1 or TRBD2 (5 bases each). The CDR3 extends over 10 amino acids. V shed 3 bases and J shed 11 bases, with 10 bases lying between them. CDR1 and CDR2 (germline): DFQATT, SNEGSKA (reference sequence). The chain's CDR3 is CSASIGEQYF. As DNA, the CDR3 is TGCAGTGCTAGTATAGGGGAGCAGTACTTC.